The clone carrying this T cell receptor (beta chain) was seen only a few times. Its antigen remains unidentified. This specimen comes from a study of T cell repertoires in cytomegalovirus infection. General study findings and limits: HLA-C-restricted CMV-specific TCR beta clonotypes were dominant in the ex vivo response. Based on cumulative public TCR beta family frequency, carriers of CMV plus the relevant HLA were identified.

CDR1 and CDR2 from the germline V gene are MNHNS and SASEGT. With 6 bases removed from V and 1 base from J, the gap between germline ends came to 24 bases. CDR3 length equals 18 residues. One entry per CDR3 protein, called by TCRdb with MiXCR from the reads. The sample lists 750,000 to 900,000 distinct CDR3 sequences; around 29% were seen once. This chain connects TRBV6-1 to TRBJ2-5, with D perhaps TRBD1 or TRBD2 (5 bases each). This receptor was identified in a human donor in good health (CMV status not recorded). Some clones in this sample may be carry-over from other donors' samples. Sample: cultured CD8+ T cells from PBMCs, taken from culture after CMV antigen stimulation. CDR3 loop: CASSAQPPGTPSQETQYF. CDR3 coding DNA: TGTGCCAGCAGCGCTCAGCCACCGGGGACGCCATCCCAAGAGACCCAGTACTTC.